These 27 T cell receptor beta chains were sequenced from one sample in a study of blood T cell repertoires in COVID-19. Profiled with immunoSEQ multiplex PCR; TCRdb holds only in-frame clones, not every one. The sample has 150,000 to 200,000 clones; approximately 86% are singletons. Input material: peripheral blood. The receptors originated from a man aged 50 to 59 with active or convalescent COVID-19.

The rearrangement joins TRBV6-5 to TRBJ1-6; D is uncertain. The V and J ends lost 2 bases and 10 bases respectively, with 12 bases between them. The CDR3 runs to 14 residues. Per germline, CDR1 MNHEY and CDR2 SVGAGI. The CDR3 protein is CASSYGRLGSPLHF. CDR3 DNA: TGTGCCAGCAGTTACGGCAGGCTCGGCTCACCCCTCCACTTT.

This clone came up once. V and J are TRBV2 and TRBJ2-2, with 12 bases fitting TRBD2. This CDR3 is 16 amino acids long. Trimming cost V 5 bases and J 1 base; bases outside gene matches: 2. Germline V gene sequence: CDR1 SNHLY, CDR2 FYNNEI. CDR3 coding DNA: TGTGCCAGCAGTTTACTAGCGGGAGGGAACACCGGGGAGCTGTTTTTT. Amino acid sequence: CASSLLAGGNTGELFF.

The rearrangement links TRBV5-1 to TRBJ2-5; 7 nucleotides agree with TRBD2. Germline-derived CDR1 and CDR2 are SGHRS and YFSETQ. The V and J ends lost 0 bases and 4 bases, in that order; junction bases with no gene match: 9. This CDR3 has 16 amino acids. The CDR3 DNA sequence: TGCGCCAGCAGCTTGGCCCCGGCGGGGGTGGGAGAGACCCAGTACTTC. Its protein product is CASSLAPAGVGETQYF.

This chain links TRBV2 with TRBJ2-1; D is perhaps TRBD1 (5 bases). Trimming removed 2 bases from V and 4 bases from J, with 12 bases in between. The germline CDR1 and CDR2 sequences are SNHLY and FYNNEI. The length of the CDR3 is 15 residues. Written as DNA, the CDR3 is TGTGCCAGCAGTGAACTGGGGCCTGAGTACAATGAGCAGTTCTTC. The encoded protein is CASSELGPEYNEQFF.

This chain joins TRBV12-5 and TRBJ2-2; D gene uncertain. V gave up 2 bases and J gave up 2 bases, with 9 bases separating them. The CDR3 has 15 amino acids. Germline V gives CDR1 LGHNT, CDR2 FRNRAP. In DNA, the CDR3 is TGTGCTAGTGGTTTGTCGACTCTTAACACCGGGGAGCTGTTTTTT. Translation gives CASGLSTLNTGELFF.

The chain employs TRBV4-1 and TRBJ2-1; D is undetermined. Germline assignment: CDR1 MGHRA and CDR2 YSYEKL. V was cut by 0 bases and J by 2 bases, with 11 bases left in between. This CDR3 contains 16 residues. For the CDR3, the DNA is TGCGCCAGCAGCCAAGATAGCCTATTACCCTACAATGAGCAGTTCTTC. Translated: CASSQDSLLPYNEQFF.

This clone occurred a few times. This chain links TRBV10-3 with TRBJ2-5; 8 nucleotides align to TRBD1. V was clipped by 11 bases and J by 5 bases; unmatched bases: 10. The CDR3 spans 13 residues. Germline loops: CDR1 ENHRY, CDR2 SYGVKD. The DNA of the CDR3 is TGTGCCTCCAGGGGACAGGAGGGGGAGACCCAGTACTTC. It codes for CASRGQEGETQYF.

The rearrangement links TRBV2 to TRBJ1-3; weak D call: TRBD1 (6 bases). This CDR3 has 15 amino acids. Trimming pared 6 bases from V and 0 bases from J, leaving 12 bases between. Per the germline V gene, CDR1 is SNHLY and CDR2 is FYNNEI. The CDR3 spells CASRVRGISGNTIYF. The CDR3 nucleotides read TGTGCCAGCAGAGTCAGGGGCATCTCTGGAAACACCATATATTTT.

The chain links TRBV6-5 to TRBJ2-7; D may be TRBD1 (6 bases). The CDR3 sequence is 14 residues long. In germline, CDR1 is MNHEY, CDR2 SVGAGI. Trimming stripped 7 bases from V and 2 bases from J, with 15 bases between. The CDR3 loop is CASTPDSQPYEQYF. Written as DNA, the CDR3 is TGTGCCAGCACTCCGGACAGCCAACCCTACGAGCAGTACTTC.

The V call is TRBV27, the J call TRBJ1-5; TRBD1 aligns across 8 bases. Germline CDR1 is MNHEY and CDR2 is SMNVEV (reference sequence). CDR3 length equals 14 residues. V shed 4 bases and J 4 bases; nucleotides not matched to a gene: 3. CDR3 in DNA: TGTGCCAGCAGTTCCGGACAGGGTAATCAGCCCCAGCATTTT. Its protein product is CASSSGQGNQPQHF.

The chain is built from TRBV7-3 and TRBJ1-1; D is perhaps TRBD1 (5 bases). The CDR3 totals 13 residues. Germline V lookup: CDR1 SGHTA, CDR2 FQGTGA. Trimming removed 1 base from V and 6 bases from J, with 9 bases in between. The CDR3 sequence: CASSLNQGAEAFF. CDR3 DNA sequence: TGTGCCAGCAGCTTAAACCAGGGCGCTGAAGCTTTCTTT.

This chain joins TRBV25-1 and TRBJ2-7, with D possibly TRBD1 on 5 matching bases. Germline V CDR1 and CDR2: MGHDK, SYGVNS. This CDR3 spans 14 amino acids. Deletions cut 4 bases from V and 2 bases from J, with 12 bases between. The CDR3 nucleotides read TGTGCCAGCAGTGTCGACAGATTCCCCTACGAGCAGTACTTC. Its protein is CASSVDRFPYEQYF.

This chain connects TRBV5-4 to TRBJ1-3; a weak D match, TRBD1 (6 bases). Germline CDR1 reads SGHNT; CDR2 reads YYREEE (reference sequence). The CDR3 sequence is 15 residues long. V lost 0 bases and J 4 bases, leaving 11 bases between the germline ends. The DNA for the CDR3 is TGTGCCAGCAGCTTGGAACAGGGCAAAGGAAACACCATATATTTT. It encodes CASSLEQGKGNTIYF.

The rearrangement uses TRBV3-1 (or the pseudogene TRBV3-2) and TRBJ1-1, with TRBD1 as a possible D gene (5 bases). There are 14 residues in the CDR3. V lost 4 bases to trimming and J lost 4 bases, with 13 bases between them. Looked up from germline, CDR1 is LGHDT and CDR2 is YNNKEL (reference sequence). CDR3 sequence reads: CASSPRAGGTEAFF. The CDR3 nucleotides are TGTGCCAGCAGCCCAAGGGCGGGGGGCACTGAAGCTTTCTTT.

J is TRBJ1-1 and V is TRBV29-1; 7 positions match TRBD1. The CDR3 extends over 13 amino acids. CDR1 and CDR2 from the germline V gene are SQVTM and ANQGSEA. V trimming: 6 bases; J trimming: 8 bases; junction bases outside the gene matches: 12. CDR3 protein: CSVSIDRDGEAFF. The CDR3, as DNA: TGCAGCGTGAGTATTGACAGGGACGGAGAAGCTTTCTTT.

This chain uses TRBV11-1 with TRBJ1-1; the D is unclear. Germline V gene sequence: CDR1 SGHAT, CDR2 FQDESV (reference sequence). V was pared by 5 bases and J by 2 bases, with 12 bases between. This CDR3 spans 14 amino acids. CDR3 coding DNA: TGTGCCAGCAGCATCCAGGCCGCAAACACTGAAGCTTTCTTT. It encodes CASSIQAANTEAFF.

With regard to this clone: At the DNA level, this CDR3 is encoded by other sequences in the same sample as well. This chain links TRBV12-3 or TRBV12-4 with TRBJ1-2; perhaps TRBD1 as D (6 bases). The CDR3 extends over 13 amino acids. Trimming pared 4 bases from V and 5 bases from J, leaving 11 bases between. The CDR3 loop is CASSSTQGYGYTF. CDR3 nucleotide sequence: TGTGCCAGCAGTTCCACACAGGGATATGGCTACACCTTC.

The CDR3 is CASSPTGTGWETQYF. CDR3 DNA sequence: TGTGCCAGCAGCCCAACCGGGACAGGGTGGGAGACCCAGTACTTC. This chain links TRBV7-7 with TRBJ2-5; TRBD1 matches at 9 bases. Germline V gene sequence: CDR1 SSHAT, CDR2 FNYEAQ (reference sequence). CDR3 size: 15 residues. The J segment lost 5 bases and the V segment lost 5 bases, leaving 9 bases of the junction unmatched.

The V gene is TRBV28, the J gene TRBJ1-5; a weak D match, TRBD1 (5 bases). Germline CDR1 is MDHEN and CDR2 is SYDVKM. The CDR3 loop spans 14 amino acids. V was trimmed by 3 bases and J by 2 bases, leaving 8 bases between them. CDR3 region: CASSFVTGNQPQHF. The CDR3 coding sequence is TGTGCCAGCAGTTTCGTGACAGGCAATCAGCCCCAGCATTTT.

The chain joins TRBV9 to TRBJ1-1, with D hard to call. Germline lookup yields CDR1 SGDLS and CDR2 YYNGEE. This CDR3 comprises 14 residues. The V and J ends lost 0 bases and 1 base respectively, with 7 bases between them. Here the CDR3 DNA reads TGTGCCAGCAGCGTAGATGCGGGGAACACTGAAGCTTTCTTT. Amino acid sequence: CASSVDAGNTEAFF.

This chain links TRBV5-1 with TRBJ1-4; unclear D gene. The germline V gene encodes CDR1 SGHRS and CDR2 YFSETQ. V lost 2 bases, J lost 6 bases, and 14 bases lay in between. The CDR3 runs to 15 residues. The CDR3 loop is CASSLASGADEKLFF. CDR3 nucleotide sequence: TGCGCCAGCAGCTTAGCTTCGGGAGCTGATGAAAAACTGTTTTTT.

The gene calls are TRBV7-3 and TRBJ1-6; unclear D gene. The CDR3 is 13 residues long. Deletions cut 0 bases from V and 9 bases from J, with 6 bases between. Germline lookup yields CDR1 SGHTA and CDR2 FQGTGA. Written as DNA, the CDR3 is TGTGCCAGCAGCTTAACGGAGTCTTCACCCCTCCACTTT. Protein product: CASSLTESSPLHF.

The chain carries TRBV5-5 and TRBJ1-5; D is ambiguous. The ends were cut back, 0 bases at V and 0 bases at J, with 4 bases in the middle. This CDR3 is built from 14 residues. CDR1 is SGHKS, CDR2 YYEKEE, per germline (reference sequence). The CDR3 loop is CASSLAHSNQPQHF. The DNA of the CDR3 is TGTGCCAGCAGCTTGGCACATAGCAATCAGCCCCAGCATTTT.

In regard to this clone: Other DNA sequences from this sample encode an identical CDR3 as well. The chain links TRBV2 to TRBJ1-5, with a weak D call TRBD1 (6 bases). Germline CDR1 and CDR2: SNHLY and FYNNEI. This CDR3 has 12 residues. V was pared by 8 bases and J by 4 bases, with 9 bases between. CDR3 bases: TGTGCCAGCCGGGACACAAATCAGCCCCAGCATTTT. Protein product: CASRDTNQPQHF. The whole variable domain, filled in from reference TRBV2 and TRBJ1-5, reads EPEVTQTPSHQVTQMGQEVILRCVPISNHLYFYWYRQILGQKVEFLVSFYNNEISEKSEIFDDQFSVERPDGSNFTLKIRSTKLEDSAMYFCASRDTNQPQHFGDGTRLSIL.

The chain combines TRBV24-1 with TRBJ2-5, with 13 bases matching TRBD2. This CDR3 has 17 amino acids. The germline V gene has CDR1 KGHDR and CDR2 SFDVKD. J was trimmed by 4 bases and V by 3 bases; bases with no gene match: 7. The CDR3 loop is CATSDVTSGRARETQYF. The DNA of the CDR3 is TGTGCCACCAGTGATGTAACTAGCGGGAGGGCACGAGAGACCCAGTACTTC.

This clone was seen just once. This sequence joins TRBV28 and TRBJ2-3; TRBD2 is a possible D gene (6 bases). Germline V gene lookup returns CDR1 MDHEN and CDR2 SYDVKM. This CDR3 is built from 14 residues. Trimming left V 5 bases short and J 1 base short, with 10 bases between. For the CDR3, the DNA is TGTGCCAGCAGTCCCGGGGGTGGCACAGATACGCAGTATTTT. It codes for CASSPGGGTDTQYF. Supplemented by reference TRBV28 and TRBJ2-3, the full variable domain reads DVKVTQSSRYLVKRTGEKVFLECVQDMDHENMFWYRQDPGLGLRLIYFSYDVKMKEKGDIPEGYSVSREKKERFSLILESASTNQTSMYLCASSPGGGTDTQYFGPGTRLTVL.

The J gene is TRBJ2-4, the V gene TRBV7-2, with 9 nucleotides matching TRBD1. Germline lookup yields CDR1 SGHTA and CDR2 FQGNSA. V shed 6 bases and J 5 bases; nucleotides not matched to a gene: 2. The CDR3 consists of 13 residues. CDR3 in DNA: TGTGCCAGCAGTTGGACAGGGGAAAACATTCAGTACTTC. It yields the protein CASSWTGENIQYF.